This TCR beta chain was observed in a study of cytomegalovirus exposure and HLA in healthy donors (dated by TCRdb to 2015 to 2018). Describing the broader study: According to a later analysis, the approximately 120 validation repertoires were produced on the same platform as the 680 or so repertoires of the first cohort. The aim of the study was to test whether cataloging public T cell receptors could identify signatures of past pathogen exposure. Along with the approximately 650-subject first cohort, a separate validation cohort of 120 different subjects was used. To predict cytomegalovirus infection status, the study combined high-throughput TCR immunosequencing, statistical association of individual TCRs with disease status, and machine learning.

As encoded in the germline V gene, CDR1 is SNHLY while CDR2 is FYNNEI. V gives up 7 bases and J gives up 1 base, and the segment between their germline ends measures 13 bases. Spanning cysteine to phenylalanine, the CDR3 consists of 15 amino acids. Just CDR3 DNA is preserved here, 45 bases in frame from base 1. Library preparation used the immunoSEQ multiplex PCR assay. In the paper's pipeline: A statistical classification framework was built to diagnose cytomegalovirus status from the catalog of TCR beta chain sequences. In its TCRdb copy, this immuneACCESS table keeps in-frame sequences only and misses some clones. Where compared with another copy, unresolved V genes explain less than half of these, and the others have no known cause. V and J calls and clone size are copied from that table; D and trimming were computed from the DNA. The sample yields 150,000 to 200,000 clones; almost 85% were counted once. The ten largest clones represent about a tenth of the sample.

A remark on this clone: Its antigen remains unidentified. No base-level quality is on record; no much larger clone is a single base apart.

The research as a whole found: The classifier was reported to diagnose cytomegalovirus status with high specificity and sensitivity in both the original and validation cohorts. A later analysis had no HLA typing for the validation cohort, so co-occurrence there was scored across all 110 or so repertoires. It was suggested by the authors that the approach could potentially be generalized to other disease states and immunological phenotypes. In the study, approximately 160 TCR beta chains were listed as associated with cytomegalovirus. Three of the identified cytomegalovirus-associated TCR beta chains were confirmed in vitro to be specific for cytomegalovirus antigens. Most TCR sequences were seen in very few donors, while some public TCRs were found in many individuals. Subsequent analysis determined that TCRs grouped into clusters in the first cohort also showed a tendency toward co-occurrence across the approximately 120 validation repertoires, and 94% of cluster scores exceeded 0.

The donors belonged to the validation cohort of about 130 subjects, which was separate from the 666-subject first cohort. This sequence uses TRBV2 and TRBJ2-2; possibly the D gene is TRBD1, per 6 matching bases. The material sequenced was PBMCs. The source is a man in his thirties or forties in good health and CMV-seropositive. The DNA is TGTGCCAGCACAGAACAGGGTTTGAACACCGGGGAGCTGTTTTTT. Translation gives CASTEQGLNTGELFF. With all but the CDR3 taken from the reference TRBV2 and TRBJ2-2 genes, the full variable domain is: EPEVTQTPSHQVTQMGQEVILRCVPISNHLYFYWYRQILGQKVEFLVSFYNNEISEKSEIFDDQFSVERPDGSNFTLKIRSTKLEDSAMYFCASTEQGLNTGELFFGEGSRLTVL.